This T cell receptor beta chain derives from a study of CD8+CD57+ T cells in acquired aplastic anemia. Genomic DNA provided the template from which TCR beta VDJ and CDR3 profiles were obtained. TCRdb re-called the reads with MiXCR, one entry per CDR3 protein. Of over 100,000 distinct CDR3 sequences in the sample, 40% to 45% were seen once. J gave up 5 bases and V 2 bases, and 7 bases lay outside the gene matches. The CDR3 is made up of 15 amino acids. From germline, CDR1 is SGHAT and CDR2 FQDESV (reference sequence). Sequenced material: sorted CD4+, CD8+, or CD8+CD57+ T cells (not recorded which) from PBMCs. The chain employs TRBV11-1 and TRBJ2-3; TRBD1 aligns across 7 bases. This clonotype was obtained from a human donor in good health, serving as a control. The CDR3 spells CASSLRQGLGDTQYF. CDR3 DNA sequence: TGTGCCAGCAGCTTAAGACAGGGATTAGGAGATACGCAGTATTTT.